The 26 T cell receptor beta chains below all came from one sample that was sequenced in a study of OX40 agonist ivuxolimab in advanced cancers. TCRdb's copy holds only in-frame clones and misses some; the assay was immunoSEQ multiplex PCR. The profile shows approximately 49,000 clones, less than 90% of them singletons. Sequencing used CD4+ or CD8+ T cells sorted from blood, obtained in a trial of the OX40 agonist ivuxolimab. All receptors come from an adult with an advanced solid tumor such as melanoma, head and neck, liver or kidney cancer.

Concerning this clone: The identical CDR3 is also encoded by other nucleotide sequences in the sample. The chain is built from TRBV7-6 and TRBJ2-5; possibly TRBD1 for D (6 bases). The CDR3 contains 14 residues. V was cut by 0 bases and J by 2 bases, with 7 bases left in between. Germline loops: CDR1 SGHVS, CDR2 FNYEAQ. CDR3 in amino acids: CASSLAGTQETQYF. CDR3 in DNA: TGTGCCAGCAGCTTAGCCGGGACACAAGAGACCCAGTACTTC.

This clone was counted between two and nine times. J is TRBJ2-1 and V is TRBV4-3; TRBD2 might be the D (6 bases). CDR3 size: 16 residues. V was shortened by 0 bases and J by 2 bases, with 11 bases between the two germline ends. CDR1 is LGHNA and CDR2 is YSLEER in the germline V gene. The CDR3 loop is CASSQDIGGTYNEQFF. In DNA, the CDR3 is TGCGCCAGCAGCCAAGATATCGGGGGAACCTACAATGAGCAGTTCTTC.

This clone was seen more than once but under ten times. The chain carries TRBV27 and TRBJ2-3, with D tentatively TRBD2 (5 bases). The CDR3 is made up of 11 amino acids. Trimming stripped 5 bases from V and 10 bases from J, with 10 bases between. Germline-derived CDR1 and CDR2 are MNHEY and SMNVEV (reference sequence). The CDR3 loop reads CASSTGIAQYF. Written as DNA, the CDR3 is TGTGCCAGCAGTACCGGGATCGCGCAGTATTTT.

The chain combines TRBV5-8 with TRBJ2-5; D not resolved. V dropped 4 bases and J dropped 1 base, with 11 bases sitting between them. Germline assignment: CDR1 SGHTS and CDR2 YDEGEE. The CDR3 contains 14 residues. CDR3 nucleotide sequence: TGTGCCAGCAGCCATTTGCGCGTCCAAGAGACCCAGTACTTC. Protein product: CASSHLRVQETQYF.

Relative to its sample, this clone is medium-sized. The CDR3 is CASRVLAGAYNEQFF. In nucleotides, the CDR3 is TGTGCCAGCAGAGTACTAGCGGGAGCGTACAATGAGCAGTTCTTC. This rearrangement joins TRBV6-4 to TRBJ2-1; the match to TRBD2 covers 11 bases. Looked up from germline, CDR1 is MRHNA and CDR2 is SNTAGT. V was pared by 6 bases and J by 4 bases, with 5 bases of the junction left unmatched. This CDR3 region has 15 residues.

V gene TRBV4-1 combines with J gene TRBJ2-5, with TRBD2 matching over 7 bases. Trimming removed 2 bases from V and 5 bases from J; junction bases left unmatched: 11. CDR1 MGHRA and CDR2 YSYEKL come from the germline V gene. The CDR3 is 16 amino acids. The CDR3 nucleotides read TGCGCCAGCAGCCAATCCAAAGCGGGGTTAGGGGAGACCCAGTACTTC. It translates to CASSQSKAGLGETQYF.

This rearrangement joins TRBV7-6 to TRBJ2-2; 7 positions agree with TRBD1. The CDR3 runs to 21 residues. Unmatched junction bases numbered 20, after V lost 0 bases and J lost 4 bases. CDR1 is SGHVS and CDR2 is FNYEAQ in the germline V gene. The CDR3 here is CASSLAIPGQFPTGSTGELFF. For the CDR3, the DNA is TGTGCCAGCAGCTTAGCTATCCCGGGACAGTTCCCTACGGGGAGCACCGGGGAGCTGTTTTTT.

The V gene is TRBV9, the J gene TRBJ2-6; D not resolved. Trimming took off 2 bases at V and 1 base at J, with 4 bases between the two ends. CDR3 size: 14 residues. Germline V gives CDR1 SGDLS, CDR2 YYNGEE. This chain's CDR3 is CASSVGSGANVLTF. Here the CDR3 DNA reads TGTGCCAGCAGCGTCGGTTCTGGGGCCAACGTCCTGACTTTC.

The V gene is TRBV28, the J gene TRBJ1-2, with D perhaps TRBD1 (6 bases). V lost 7 bases to trimming and J lost 5 bases, with 23 bases between them. The CDR3 totals 16 residues. CDR1 and CDR2 from the germline V gene are MDHEN and SYDVKM. The CDR3 nucleotides are TGTGCCAGCACCTTACCGGGGTTGACAGGCTCTTATGGCTACACCTTC. The encoded protein is CASTLPGLTGSYGYTF.

V is TRBV19 and J is TRBJ2-5, with 11 positions matching TRBD2. Germline CDR1 LNHDA, CDR2 SQIVND (reference sequence). The junction had 9 bases not matched to a gene; V was cut back by 5 bases and J by 1 base. The CDR3 contains 17 residues. The CDR3 is CASSLGTSGLSQETQYF. For the CDR3, the DNA is TGTGCCAGTAGTCTCGGGACTAGCGGACTTTCCCAAGAGACCCAGTACTTC. The full variable domain, with the rest looked up from reference TRBV19 and TRBJ2-5, is DGGITQSPKYLFRKEGQNVTLSCEQNLNHDAMYWYRQDPGQGLRLIYYSQIVNDFQKGDIAEGYSVSREKKESFPLTVTSAQKNPTAFYLCASSLGTSGLSQETQYFGPGTRLLVL.

This clone was counted between two and nine times. The CDR3 protein is CASSGYRDLAFF. DNA of the CDR3: TGTGCCAGCAGCGGGTACAGGGATCTAGCTTTCTTT. The rearrangement uses TRBV7-3 and TRBJ1-1; D perhaps matches TRBD1 (6 bases). Germline V gene sequence: CDR1 SGHTA, CDR2 FQGTGA. V was shortened by 5 bases and J by 10 bases, with 14 bases between the two germline ends. The CDR3 is made up of 12 amino acids.

This clone was picked up a small number of times. The rearrangement links TRBV4-3 to TRBJ1-1; no firm D call. Germline values: CDR1 LGHNA, CDR2 YSLEER. V lost 6 bases, J lost 1 base, and 18 bases lay in between. There are 16 residues in the CDR3. The CDR3 here is CASSRAQDVKNTEAFF. The DNA for the CDR3 is TGCGCCAGCAGTCGAGCCCAGGACGTAAAGAACACTGAAGCTTTCTTT.

The chain couples TRBV28 to TRBJ2-7, with 9 bases matching TRBD1. The V gene's germline CDR1 is MDHEN and CDR2 SYDVKM. The J segment lost 0 bases and the V segment lost 5 bases, leaving 11 bases of the junction unmatched. This CDR3 contains 17 residues. The CDR3 sequence is CASSQAGTGTTSYEQYF. In DNA, the CDR3 is TGTGCCAGCAGTCAGGCCGGGACAGGGACTACCTCCTACGAGCAGTACTTC.

The V call is TRBV29-1, the J call TRBJ1-2; TRBD1 agrees at 9 bases. V lost 6 bases and J lost 5; bases outside the gene matches: 7. CDR1 and CDR2 (germline): SQVTM, ANQGSEA. The CDR3 consists of 13 residues. DNA of the CDR3: TGCAGCGTGTTGGGACAGGGAGGATATGGCTACACCTTC. Its translation is CSVLGQGGYGYTF.

This chain links TRBV13 with TRBJ2-1, with TRBD2 matching 8 bases. In germline, CDR1 is PRHDT, CDR2 FYEKMQ (reference sequence). J gave up 9 bases and V 5 bases, and 15 bases lay outside the gene matches. This CDR3 has 16 amino acids. The CDR3 nucleotides are TGTGCCAGCAGCACCTGGACTAGCTCTATAGTAGGTGAGCAGTTCTTC. Amino acids: CASSTWTSSIVGEQFF.

The V and J genes are TRBV5-4 and TRBJ1-2; TRBD1 might be the D (5 bases). Germline CDR1 and CDR2: SGHNT and YYREEE (reference sequence). Trimming took 3 bases from V and 0 from J, leaving 12 bases between them. The CDR3 contains 15 residues. For the CDR3, the DNA is TGTGCCAGCAGCTCCGGACTGACAGCTAACTATGGCTACACCTTC. Translated, it gives CASSSGLTANYGYTF.

This chain joins TRBV27 and TRBJ2-5; D perhaps matches TRBD1 (5 bases). Trimming took off 2 bases at V and 4 bases at J, with 11 bases between the two ends. Germline values: CDR1 MNHEY, CDR2 SMNVEV (reference sequence). The CDR3 has 14 amino acids. The CDR3 coding sequence is TGTGCCAGCAGTTTACCAGGGATAAGAGAGACCCAGTACTTC. It yields the protein CASSLPGIRETQYF.

The chain couples TRBV15 to TRBJ2-1, with D possibly being TRBD1 or TRBD2 (5 bases each). V shed 0 bases and J shed 0 bases, with 9 bases lying between them. This CDR3 is 16 amino acids long. Germline values: CDR1 LNHNV, CDR2 YYDKDF (reference sequence). The CDR3 protein is CATSRDDGASYNEQFF. In DNA form, the CDR3 reads TGTGCCACCAGCAGAGACGACGGGGCCTCCTACAATGAGCAGTTCTTC.

This chain joins TRBV5-1 and TRBJ2-5, with 7 bases aligning to TRBD1. The CDR3 contains 11 residues. Trimming cost V 0 bases and J 12 bases; bases outside gene matches: 2. The germline V gene encodes CDR1 SGHRS and CDR2 YFSETQ. The DNA for the CDR3 is TGCGCCAGCAGCTTGGGTGGGACAGAGTACTTC. This gives the protein CASSLGGTEYF.

The chain has TRBV15 and TRBJ2-1; TRBD2 is a possible D gene (6 bases). Germline assignment: CDR1 LNHNV and CDR2 YYDKDF (reference sequence). This CDR3 comprises 17 residues. V was pared by 3 bases and J by 0 bases, with 15 bases between. The CDR3 DNA reads TGTGCCACCAGCAGCGAATCTAGCGTTATCTCCTACAATGAGCAGTTCTTC. It yields the protein CATSSESSVISYNEQFF.

This clone was recorded only once. The J gene is TRBJ2-5, the V gene TRBV27, with TRBD2 matching 8 bases. CDR1 MNHEY and CDR2 SMNVEV come from the germline V gene (reference sequence). Losses at the gene ends were 5 bases for V and 1 base for J; bases not matched to a gene: 3. The CDR3 consists of 14 residues. CDR3 sequence: CASSLAGLQETQYF. CDR3 bases: TGTGCCAGCAGTCTAGCGGGCCTCCAAGAGACCCAGTACTTC.

This clone was seen only a few times. V is TRBV9 and J is TRBJ2-1; 9 bases line up with TRBD2. Looked up from germline, CDR1 is SGDLS and CDR2 is YYNGEE. Trimming removed 4 bases from V and 7 bases from J; junction bases left unmatched: 15. The CDR3 spans 17 residues. The CDR3 here is CASSLLSGTSLLNEQFF. CDR3 sequence (DNA): TGTGCCAGCAGCCTACTATCCGGGACTAGCCTGCTAAATGAGCAGTTCTTC.

The chain links TRBV6-1 to TRBJ1-2; D is unclear. Germline CDR1 and CDR2: MNHNS and SASEGT. This CDR3 has 15 residues. Trimming took off 5 bases at V and 8 bases at J, with 21 bases between the two ends. In DNA form, the CDR3 reads TGTGCCAGCAGTTTCATCCCTAGGAAACCGGGAGGCTACACCTTC. This codes for CASSFIPRKPGGYTF.

The chain couples TRBV4-1 to TRBJ1-3, with a possible D match to TRBD1 (5 bases). The CDR3 has 15 amino acids. Germline V CDR1 and CDR2: MGHRA, YSYEKL. Trimming shortened V by 4 bases and J by 0 bases, and 10 bases separated the two germline ends. The CDR3 loop reads CASSLDSASGNTIYF. The CDR3 nucleotides read TGCGCCAGCAGCCTAGACAGTGCCTCTGGAAACACCATATATTTT.

Note on this clone: The junction and the germline gene differ at one end; a read error may be behind it. The chain carries TRBV7-7 and TRBJ2-5, with D uncertain. Germline V gene data show CDR1 as SSHAT and CDR2 as FNYEAQ (reference sequence). The CDR3 sequence is 13 residues long. The DNA for the CDR3 is TGTGCTAGCAGCTTAGTCTCGGAAGAGACCCAGTACTTC. Residues: CASSLVSEETQYF.

The rearrangement links TRBV19 to TRBJ2-5, with a possible D match to TRBD2 (5 bases). Germline-derived CDR1 and CDR2 are LNHDA and SQIVND (reference sequence). This CDR3 region has 13 residues. V was pared by 3 bases and J by 5 bases, with 10 bases between. CDR3 sequence (DNA): TGTGCCAGTAGTATTAGAGGGAGTGAGACCCAGTACTTC. It specifies CASSIRGSETQYF.